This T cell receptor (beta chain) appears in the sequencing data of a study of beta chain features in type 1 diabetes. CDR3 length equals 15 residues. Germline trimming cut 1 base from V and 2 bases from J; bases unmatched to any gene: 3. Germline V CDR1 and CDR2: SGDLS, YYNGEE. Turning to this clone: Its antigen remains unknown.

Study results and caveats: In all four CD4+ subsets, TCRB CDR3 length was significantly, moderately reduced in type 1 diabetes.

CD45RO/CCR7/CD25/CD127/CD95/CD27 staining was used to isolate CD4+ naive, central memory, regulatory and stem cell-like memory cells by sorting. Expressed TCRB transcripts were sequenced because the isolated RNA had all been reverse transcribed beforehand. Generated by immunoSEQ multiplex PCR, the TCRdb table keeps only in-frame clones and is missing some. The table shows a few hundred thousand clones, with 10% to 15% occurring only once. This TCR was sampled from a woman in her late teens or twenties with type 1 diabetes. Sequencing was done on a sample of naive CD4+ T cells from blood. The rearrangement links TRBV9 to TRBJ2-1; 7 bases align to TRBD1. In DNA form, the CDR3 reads TGTGCCAGCAGCGTACGACAGGGAACCTACAATGAGCAGTTCTTC. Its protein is CASSVRQGTYNEQFF. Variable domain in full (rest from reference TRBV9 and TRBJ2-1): DSGVTQTPKHLITATGQRVTLRCSPRSGDLSVYWYQQSLDQGLQFLIQYYNGEERAKGNILERFSAQQFPDLHSELNLSSLELGDSALYFCASSVRQGTYNEQFFGPGTRLTVL.